This is a list of T cell receptor beta chains from one sample in a study of beta chain features in type 1 diabetes. TCRdb's copy holds only in-frame clones and misses some; the assay was immunoSEQ multiplex PCR. The sample includes around 190,000 clones, about an eighth of them seen just once. The sample consisted of central memory CD4+ T cells from blood. These receptors were obtained from a woman between 18 and 29 years old in good health. CDR3s include the opening cysteine and the closing phenylalanine or tryptophan. The D gene is left open where the match is weak. Size tells how often a clone was seen (once, few, many) or the class of an expanded clone, and some rows leave it out.

>15|-|TRBJ1-4|TRBV4-3|-
CASSQAGQANEKLFF
TGCGCCAGCAGCCAAGCAGGGCAGGCTAATGAAAAACTGTTTTTT
>15|-|TRBJ2-3|TRBV9|-
CASSVEPTSTDTQYF
TGTGCCAGCAGCGTAGAGCCTACTAGCACAGATACGCAGTATTTT
>17|-|TRBJ2-3|TRBV5-4|few
CASTQDPWTTGTDTQYF
TGTGCCAGCACACAAGATCCCTGGACTACCGGCACAGATACGCAGTATTTT
>13|-|TRBJ2-7|TRBV7-9|few
CASSPGPVYEQYF
TGTGCCAGCAGCCCTGGGCCAGTCTACGAGCAGTACTTC
>14|-|TRBJ2-6|TRBV5-1|-
CASSATDGANVLTF
TGCGCCAGCAGCGCGACTGATGGGGCCAACGTCCTGACTTTC
>15|TRBD1|TRBJ2-5|TRBV7-9|-
CASSETGTGSETQYF
TGTGCCAGCAGTGAGACCGGGACAGGGAGTGAGACCCAGTACTTC
>12|TRBD1|TRBJ2-7|TRBV29-1|-
CSGKQGTYEQYF
TGCAGCGGAAAACAGGGGACCTACGAGCAGTACTTC
>15|-|TRBJ2-1|TRBV9|few
CASSVRERTYNEQFF
TGTGCCAGCAGCGTACGGGAGCGAACCTACAATGAGCAGTTCTTC
>13|-|TRBJ2-5|TRBV5-6|-
CASSLKLKETQYF
TGTGCCAGCAGCTTGAAACTCAAAGAGACCCAGTACTTC
>13|TRBD1|TRBJ2-7|TRBV6-1|-
CASSTNSGTGFLF
TGTGCCAGCAGTACTAACTCCGGGACAGGGTTCCTATTC
>18|-|TRBJ1-1|TRBV7-2|-
CASSPNPSLGLVRTEAFF
TGTGCCAGCAGTCCAAATCCCAGTCTGGGCTTGGTACGCACTGAAGCTTTCTTT
>16|-|TRBJ2-1|TRBV7-2|few
CASSYIGPQTGGEQFF
TGTGCCAGCAGCTATATCGGTCCTCAGACCGGAGGTGAGCAGTTCTTC
>14|TRBD1|TRBJ1-1|TRBV29-1|few
CSVDRTGDRTEAFF
TGCAGCGTTGACCGGACAGGGGATCGGACTGAAGCTTTCTTT